This TCR beta chain emerged from a study of monozygotic twins with cystic fibrosis. The study's findings and limits: Unrelated CF individuals shared fewer identical clonotypes than monozygotic CF twins. In this small cohort, shared CDR3 numbers showed no association with age, concordance or disease severity. Low clonality (median roughly 0.009) suggested a mostly naive repertoire.

To note about this clone: As yet, its antigen is unknown.

Germline V gene lookup returns CDR1 MNHNS and CDR2 SASEGT. Trimming left V 10 bases short and J 2 bases short, with 16 bases between. There are 14 residues in the CDR3. Sequencing was performed with immunoSEQ multiplex PCR; in TCRdb, only in-frame clones are kept and a portion is missing. The sample lists roughly 10,000 clones; 99% were seen once. This chain connects TRBV6-1 to TRBJ2-3; D is perhaps TRBD1 (6 bases). This receptor was obtained from a man between 18 and 29 years old with cystic fibrosis. The sequenced sample was blood. CDR3 in DNA: TGTGCCACAGGACAGCTCAGGGCCACAGATACGCAGTATTTT. Translating gives CATGQLRATDTQYF.